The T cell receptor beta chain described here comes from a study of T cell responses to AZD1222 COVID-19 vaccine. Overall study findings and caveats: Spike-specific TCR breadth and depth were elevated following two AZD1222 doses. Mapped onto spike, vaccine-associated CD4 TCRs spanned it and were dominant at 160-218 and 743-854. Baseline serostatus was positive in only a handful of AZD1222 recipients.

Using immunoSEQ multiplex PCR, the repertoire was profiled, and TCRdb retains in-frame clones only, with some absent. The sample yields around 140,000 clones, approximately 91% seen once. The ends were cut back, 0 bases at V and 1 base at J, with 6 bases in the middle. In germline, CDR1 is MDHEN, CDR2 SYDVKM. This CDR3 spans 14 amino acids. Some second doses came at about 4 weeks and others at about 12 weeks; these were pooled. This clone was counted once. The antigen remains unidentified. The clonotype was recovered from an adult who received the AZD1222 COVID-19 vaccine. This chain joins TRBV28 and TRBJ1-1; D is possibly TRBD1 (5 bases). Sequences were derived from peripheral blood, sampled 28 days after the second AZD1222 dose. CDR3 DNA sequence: TGTGCCAGCAGTTTATGGGGGCAGAACACTGAAGCTTTCTTT. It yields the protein CASSLWGQNTEAFF.